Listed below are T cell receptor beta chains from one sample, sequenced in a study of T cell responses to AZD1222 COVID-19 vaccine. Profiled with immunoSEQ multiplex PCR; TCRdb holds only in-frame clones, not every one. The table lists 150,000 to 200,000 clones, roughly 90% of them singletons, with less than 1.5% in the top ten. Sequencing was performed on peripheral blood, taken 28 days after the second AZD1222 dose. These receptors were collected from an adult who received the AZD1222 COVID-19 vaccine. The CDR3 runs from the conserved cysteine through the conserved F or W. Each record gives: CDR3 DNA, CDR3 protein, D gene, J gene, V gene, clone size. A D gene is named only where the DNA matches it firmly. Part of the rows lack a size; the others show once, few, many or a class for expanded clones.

CDR3 DNA: TGTGCCAGCAGCTTAGGACGAGGACAGAGAAACACCGGGGAGCTGTTTTTT
CDR3 protein: CASSLGRGQRNTGELFF
D gene: .
J gene: TRBJ2-2
V gene: TRBV13
clone size: once

CDR3 DNA: TGCGCCAGCAGCTCGAGTGGAGGACTAGCCTCCTACGAGCAGTACTTC
CDR3 protein: CASSSSGGLASYEQYF
D gene: TRBD2
J gene: TRBJ2-7
V gene: TRBV5-1
clone size: once

CDR3 DNA: TGTGCCAGCAGATTTTACAGGGGGAGCTCCTACAATGAGCAGTTCTTC
CDR3 protein: CASRFYRGSSYNEQFF
D gene: TRBD1
J gene: TRBJ2-1
V gene: TRBV7-8
clone size: .

CDR3 DNA: TGTGCCAGCAGTTACTCGAAACCAGAGACCCAGTACTTC
CDR3 protein: CASSYSKPETQYF
D gene: .
J gene: TRBJ2-5
V gene: TRBV6-5
clone size: once

CDR3 DNA: TGTGCCAGCAGTTATAGGGCATCCTATGGCTACACCTTC
CDR3 protein: CASSYRASYGYTF
D gene: .
J gene: TRBJ1-2
V gene: TRBV6-2/TRBV6-3
clone size: .

CDR3 DNA: TGTGCCATCAGTGAGCCCGGGAGCAGACAGGGAGGAAAACTGTTTTTT
CDR3 protein: CAISEPGSRQGGKLFF
D gene: TRBD1
J gene: TRBJ1-4
V gene: TRBV10-3
clone size: .

CDR3 DNA: TGTGCCAGCTGTGCTGCGACGGGAGAAGAGACCCAGTACTTC
CDR3 protein: CASCAATGEETQYF
D gene: .
J gene: TRBJ2-5
V gene: TRBV18
clone size: .

CDR3 DNA: TGTGCCAGTAGTGGCCACACCCTCACAGATACGCAGTATTTT
CDR3 protein: CASSGHTLTDTQYF
D gene: .
J gene: TRBJ2-3
V gene: TRBV19
clone size: .

CDR3 DNA: TGTGCCACCAGCCGACCCGGAGTAGGGGCGGATGAAAAACTGTTTTTT
CDR3 protein: CATSRPGVGADEKLFF
D gene: .
J gene: TRBJ1-4
V gene: TRBV15
clone size: .

CDR3 DNA: TGTGCCAGCGAACAGGGGGCATTCGTATGGAAGAACACCGGGGAGCTGTTTTTT
CDR3 protein: CASEQGAFVWKNTGELFF
D gene: TRBD1
J gene: TRBJ2-2
V gene: TRBV19
clone size: once

CDR3 DNA: TGTGCCAGCAGCGTGGCCCTGGACTCCGGGCGGTACTTC
CDR3 protein: CASSVALDSGRYF
D gene: .
J gene: TRBJ2-7
V gene: TRBV9
clone size: .

CDR3 DNA: TGTGCCAGTACGGGGACCGTTGCTTCTGGCTACACCTTC
CDR3 protein: CASTGTVASGYTF
D gene: .
J gene: TRBJ1-2
V gene: TRBV12-3/TRBV12-4
clone size: .

CDR3 DNA: TGTGCCAGTAGTATAAGAGGGGGGGGCAATCAGCCCCAGCATTTT
CDR3 protein: CASSIRGGGNQPQHF
D gene: .
J gene: TRBJ1-5
V gene: TRBV19
clone size: .

CDR3 DNA: TGTGCCAGCAGCTTTGCGGGACAGTCCTACGAGCAGTACTTC
CDR3 protein: CASSFAGQSYEQYF
D gene: .
J gene: TRBJ2-7
V gene: TRBV7-2
clone size: .

CDR3 DNA: TGTGCCAGCAGTCGGACTATTGGGGAGACCCAGTACTTC
CDR3 protein: CASSRTIGETQYF
D gene: .
J gene: TRBJ2-5
V gene: TRBV28
clone size: .

CDR3 DNA: TGCGCCAGCAGCCAGCCGGGACAGCAGAACACTGAAGCTTTCTTT
CDR3 protein: CASSQPGQQNTEAFF
D gene: TRBD1
J gene: TRBJ1-1
V gene: TRBV4-3
clone size: once

CDR3 DNA: TGCAGCGTTGAGTCCGAAGCTAACTATGGCTACACCTTC
CDR3 protein: CSVESEANYGYTF
D gene: .
J gene: TRBJ1-2
V gene: TRBV29-1
clone size: once

CDR3 DNA: TGTGCCAGCAGCCTGGGACAGAACCGTGGGGGCTACACCTTC
CDR3 protein: CASSLGQNRGGYTF
D gene: TRBD1
J gene: TRBJ1-2
V gene: TRBV28
clone size: .

CDR3 DNA: TGTGCCAGCAGCGTAGCACCGAATGAAAAACTGTTTTTT
CDR3 protein: CASSVAPNEKLFF
D gene: .
J gene: TRBJ1-4
V gene: TRBV9
clone size: once

CDR3 DNA: TGTGCCAGCAGTGAGGGGGGCGGGAGACGGGTCTTGTACAATGAGCAGTTCTTC
CDR3 protein: CASSEGGGRRVLYNEQFF
D gene: .
J gene: TRBJ2-1
V gene: TRBV2
clone size: .

CDR3 DNA: TGTGCCAGCATCAGGGGAGGACAGGGGGCAACTGAAGCTTTCTTT
CDR3 protein: CASIRGGQGATEAFF
D gene: TRBD1
J gene: TRBJ1-1
V gene: TRBV2
clone size: .

CDR3 DNA: TGTGCCAGCAGCTTAACCAAGCGATTCACAGATACGCAGTATTTT
CDR3 protein: CASSLTKRFTDTQYF
D gene: .
J gene: TRBJ2-3
V gene: TRBV13
clone size: .

CDR3 DNA: TGTGCCAGCAGCCCTGAACTAGCGGGAGGAAATGAGCAGTTCTTC
CDR3 protein: CASSPELAGGNEQFF
D gene: TRBD2
J gene: TRBJ2-1
V gene: TRBV9
clone size: .

CDR3 DNA: TGTGCCACCGGACGGCTAAGCACTGAAGCTTTCTTT
CDR3 protein: CATGRLSTEAFF
D gene: .
J gene: TRBJ1-1
V gene: TRBV5-8
clone size: .

CDR3 DNA: TGTGCCAGCAGCCTCACCCAGGGGATTCTCGACTATGGCTACACCTTC
CDR3 protein: CASSLTQGILDYGYTF
D gene: .
J gene: TRBJ1-2
V gene: TRBV9
clone size: .

CDR3 DNA: TGTGCCAGCAGCAGAGGTGGGGGGCCCAACTATGGCTACACCTTC
CDR3 protein: CASSRGGGPNYGYTF
D gene: .
J gene: TRBJ1-2
V gene: TRBV13
clone size: .

CDR3 DNA: TGTGCCAGCAGCCAAGTTGATTCCACATCGACGTCCACCTTC
CDR3 protein: CASSQVDSTSTSTF
D gene: .
J gene: TRBJ1-2
V gene: TRBV3-1/TRBV3-2
clone size: few

CDR3 DNA: TGTGCCAGCAGCCAAGCTCGGGACACGGTGGGGACTAATGAAAAACTGTTTTTT
CDR3 protein: CASSQARDTVGTNEKLFF
D gene: .
J gene: TRBJ1-4
V gene: TRBV4-2
clone size: .

CDR3 DNA: TGTGCCAGCAGCTTGGACTTGAACACTGAAGCTTTCTTT
CDR3 protein: CASSLDLNTEAFF
D gene: .
J gene: TRBJ1-1
V gene: TRBV5-6
clone size: .

CDR3 DNA: TGCGCCAGCAGCTTAACCGGGACTAGCGGGAGATACTATGAGCAGTTCTTC
CDR3 protein: CASSLTGTSGRYYEQFF
D gene: TRBD2
J gene: TRBJ2-1
V gene: TRBV5-1
clone size: .

CDR3 DNA: TGTGCCAGCAGCGCAACCGGGACCTCCCCTTACAATGAGCAGTTCTTC
CDR3 protein: CASSATGTSPYNEQFF
D gene: .
J gene: TRBJ2-1
V gene: TRBV7-2
clone size: few

CDR3 DNA: TGTGCCACCGGGACCTCAGTGCCCAATCAGCCCCAGCATTTT
CDR3 protein: CATGTSVPNQPQHF
D gene: .
J gene: TRBJ1-5
V gene: TRBV24-1
clone size: .

CDR3 DNA: TGTGCCAGCAGTGCCACAGGGAGTGAGCAGTTCTTC
CDR3 protein: CASSATGSEQFF
D gene: .
J gene: TRBJ2-1
V gene: TRBV12-3/TRBV12-4
clone size: .

CDR3 DNA: TGTGCCAGCAGCCCCCCCGGGACAGGTTCGAACACCGGGGAGCTGTTTTTT
CDR3 protein: CASSPPGTGSNTGELFF
D gene: TRBD1
J gene: TRBJ2-2
V gene: TRBV9
clone size: .

CDR3 DNA: TGTGCCAGCAGCTTAAACAGAAACAATTCACCCCTCCACTTT
CDR3 protein: CASSLNRNNSPLHF
D gene: .
J gene: TRBJ1-6
V gene: TRBV7-3
clone size: .

CDR3 DNA: TGCAGTGCTAGTGCGACGGTACGGGAGACCCAGTACTTC
CDR3 protein: CSASATVRETQYF
D gene: .
J gene: TRBJ2-5
V gene: TRBV20-1
clone size: .

CDR3 DNA: TGTGCCAGTGCCCGGCACAGGGACAATGAGCAGTTCTTC
CDR3 protein: CASARHRDNEQFF
D gene: .
J gene: TRBJ2-1
V gene: TRBV19
clone size: .

CDR3 DNA: TGCGCCAGCAGCCTGCAGGGGAGGGAGAACACTGAAGCTTTCTTT
CDR3 protein: CASSLQGRENTEAFF
D gene: .
J gene: TRBJ1-1
V gene: TRBV5-1
clone size: .

CDR3 DNA: TGTGCCAGCGGGGAACAGGGGCCCACCGGGGAGCTGTTTTTT
CDR3 protein: CASGEQGPTGELFF
D gene: TRBD1
J gene: TRBJ2-2
V gene: TRBV7-3
clone size: few

CDR3 DNA: TGTGCCAGCAGCTTAGCTAGCAAGTGGAATGAGCAGTTCTTC
CDR3 protein: CASSLASKWNEQFF
D gene: .
J gene: TRBJ2-1
V gene: TRBV7-9
clone size: .

CDR3 DNA: TGTGCCAGCAGCTCGAACAGGGCAAACACTGAAGCTTTCTTT
CDR3 protein: CASSSNRANTEAFF
D gene: .
J gene: TRBJ1-1
V gene: TRBV5-5
clone size: .

CDR3 DNA: TGTGCCAGCAGCGGGACGGGGACGGTCACCGGGGAGCTGTTTTTT
CDR3 protein: CASSGTGTVTGELFF
D gene: .
J gene: TRBJ2-2
V gene: TRBV9
clone size: .

CDR3 DNA: TGTGCCACCAGTGTCGGCAGTAAAGGCTACACCTTC
CDR3 protein: CATSVGSKGYTF
D gene: .
J gene: TRBJ1-2
V gene: TRBV24-1
clone size: few

CDR3 DNA: TGTGCCAGCAGCAGCAGGGGCGGGGAGCTGTTTTTT
CDR3 protein: CASSSRGGELFF
D gene: .
J gene: TRBJ2-2
V gene: TRBV7-2
clone size: .

CDR3 DNA: TGTGCCAGCAGCGGACTATTGGGTATCAGCTACGAGCAGTACTTC
CDR3 protein: CASSGLLGISYEQYF
D gene: .
J gene: TRBJ2-7
V gene: TRBV5-4
clone size: .

CDR3 DNA: TGTGCCATCGGAGATCAGCCCCAGCATTTT
CDR3 protein: CAIGDQPQHF
D gene: .
J gene: TRBJ1-5
V gene: TRBV10-3
clone size: .

CDR3 DNA: TGCGCCAGCAGCCCCCCGGAAGGACAGGCAGATGGGTATGGCTACACCTTC
CDR3 protein: CASSPPEGQADGYGYTF
D gene: TRBD1
J gene: TRBJ1-2
V gene: TRBV4-3
clone size: .

CDR3 DNA: TGCGCCAGCAGCAGGGGCGGCTACAATGAGCAGTTCTTC
CDR3 protein: CASSRGGYNEQFF
D gene: .
J gene: TRBJ2-1
V gene: TRBV4-1
clone size: .

CDR3 DNA: TGTGCCAGCAGCCTGCGGACTAGCGGGAGGACCTCCTACGAGCAGTACTTC
CDR3 protein: CASSLRTSGRTSYEQYF
D gene: TRBD2
J gene: TRBJ2-7
V gene: TRBV5-6
clone size: .

CDR3 DNA: TGTGCCAGCAGGGGACGGTTAACTGAAGCTTTCTTT
CDR3 protein: CASRGRLTEAFF
D gene: .
J gene: TRBJ1-1
V gene: TRBV6-5
clone size: .